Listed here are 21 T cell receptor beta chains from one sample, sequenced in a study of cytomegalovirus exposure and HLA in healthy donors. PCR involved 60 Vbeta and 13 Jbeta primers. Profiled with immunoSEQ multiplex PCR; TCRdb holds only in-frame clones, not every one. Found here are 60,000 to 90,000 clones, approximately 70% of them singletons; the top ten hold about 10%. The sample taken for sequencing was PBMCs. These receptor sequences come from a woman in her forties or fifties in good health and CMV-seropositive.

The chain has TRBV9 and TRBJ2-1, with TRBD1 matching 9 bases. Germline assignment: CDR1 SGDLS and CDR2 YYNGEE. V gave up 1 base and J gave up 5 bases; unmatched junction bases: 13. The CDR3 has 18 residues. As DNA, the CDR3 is TGTGCCAGCAGCGTACGGACAGACCGGGACAGGGCCCACAATGAGCAGTTCTTC. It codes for CASSVRTDRDRAHNEQFF. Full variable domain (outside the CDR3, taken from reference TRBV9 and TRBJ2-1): DSGVTQTPKHLITATGQRVTLRCSPRSGDLSVYWYQQSLDQGLQFLIQYYNGEERAKGNILERFSAQQFPDLHSELNLSSLELGDSALYFCASSVRTDRDRAHNEQFFGPGTRLTVL.

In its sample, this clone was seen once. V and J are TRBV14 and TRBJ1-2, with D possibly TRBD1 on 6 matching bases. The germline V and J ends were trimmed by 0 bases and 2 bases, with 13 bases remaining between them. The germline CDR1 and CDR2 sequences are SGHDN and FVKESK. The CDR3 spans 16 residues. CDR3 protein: CASSQDLPQGNYGYTF. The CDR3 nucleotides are TGTGCCAGCAGCCAAGATCTGCCGCAGGGGAACTATGGCTACACCTTC.

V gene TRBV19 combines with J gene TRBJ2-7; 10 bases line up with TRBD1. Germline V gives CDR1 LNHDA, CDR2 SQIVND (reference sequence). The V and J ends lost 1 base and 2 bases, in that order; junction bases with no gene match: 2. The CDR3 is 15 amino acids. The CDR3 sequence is CASSIGGQGPYEQYF. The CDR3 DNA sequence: TGTGCCAGTAGTATAGGGGGACAGGGGCCCTACGAGCAGTACTTC.

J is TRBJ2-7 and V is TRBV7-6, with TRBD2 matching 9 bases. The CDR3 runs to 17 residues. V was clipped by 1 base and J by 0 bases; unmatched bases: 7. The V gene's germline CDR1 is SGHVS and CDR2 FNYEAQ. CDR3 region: CASSLEVAGVGSYEQYF. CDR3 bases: TGTGCCAGCAGCTTAGAAGTAGCGGGGGTGGGCTCCTACGAGCAGTACTTC.

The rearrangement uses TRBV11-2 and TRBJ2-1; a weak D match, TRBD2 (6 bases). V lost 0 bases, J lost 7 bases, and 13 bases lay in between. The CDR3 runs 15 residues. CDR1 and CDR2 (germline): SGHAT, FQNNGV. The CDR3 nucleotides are TGTGCCAGCAGCTTAGATTTCACTAGCAGTAATGAGCAGTTCTTC. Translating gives CASSLDFTSSNEQFF. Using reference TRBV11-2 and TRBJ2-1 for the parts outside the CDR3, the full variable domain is EAGVAQSPRYKIIEKRQSVAFWCNPISGHATLYWYQQILGQGPKLLIQFQNNGVVDDSQLPKDRFSAERLKGVDSTLKIQPAKLEDSAVYLCASSLDFTSSNEQFFGPGTRLTVL.

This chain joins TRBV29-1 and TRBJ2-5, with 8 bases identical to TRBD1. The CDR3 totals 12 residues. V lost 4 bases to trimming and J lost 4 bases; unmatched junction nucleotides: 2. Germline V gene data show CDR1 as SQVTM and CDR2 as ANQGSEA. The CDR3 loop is CSVGTGRETQYF. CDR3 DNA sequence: TGCAGCGTTGGGACAGGGAGAGAGACCCAGTACTTC.

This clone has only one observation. The DNA for the CDR3 is TGTGCCAGCAGCTACCGCCTCGGGACAAACTACGAGCAGTACTTC. Its protein is CASSYRLGTNYEQYF. The rearrangement uses TRBV7-2 and TRBJ2-7, with D possibly TRBD1 on 6 matching bases. The V and J ends lost 4 bases and 3 bases respectively, with 16 bases between them. Per germline, CDR1 SGHTA and CDR2 FQGNSA. This CDR3 region has 15 residues. Full variable domain (missing parts from reference TRBV7-2 and TRBJ2-7): GAGVSQSPSNKVTEKGKDVELRCDPISGHTALYWYRQSLGQGLEFLIYFQGNSAPDKSGLPSDRFSAERTGGSVSTLTIQRTQQEDSAVYLCASSYRLGTNYEQYFGPGTRLTVT.

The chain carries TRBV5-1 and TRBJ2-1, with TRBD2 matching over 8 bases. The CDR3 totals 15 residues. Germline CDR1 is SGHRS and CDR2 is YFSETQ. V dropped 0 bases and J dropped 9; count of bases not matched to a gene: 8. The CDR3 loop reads CASSLEAGEGTEQFF. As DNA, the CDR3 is TGCGCCAGCAGCTTGGAAGCGGGAGAAGGCACTGAGCAGTTCTTC.

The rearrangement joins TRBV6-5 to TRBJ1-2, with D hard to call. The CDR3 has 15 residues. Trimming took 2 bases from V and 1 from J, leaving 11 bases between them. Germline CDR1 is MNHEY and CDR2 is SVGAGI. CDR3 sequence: CASSYQTRNNYGYTF. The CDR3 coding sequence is TGTGCCAGCAGTTACCAGACTAGAAATAACTATGGCTACACCTTC.

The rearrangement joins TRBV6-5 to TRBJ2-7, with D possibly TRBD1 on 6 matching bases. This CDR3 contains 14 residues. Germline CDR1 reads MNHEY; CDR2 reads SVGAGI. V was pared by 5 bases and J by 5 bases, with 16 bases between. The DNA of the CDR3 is TGTGCCAGCAGTCCCCCCACAGGGACCCACGAGCAGTACTTC. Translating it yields CASSPPTGTHEQYF.

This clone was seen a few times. The CDR3 sequence is CASSTGGGGNTEAFF. CDR3 nucleotides: TGTGCCAGTAGTACCGGGGGCGGGGGTAACACTGAAGCTTTCTTT. The genes are TRBV19 and TRBJ1-1; possibly TRBD1 for D (6 bases). Germline V gene lookup returns CDR1 LNHDA and CDR2 SQIVND (reference sequence). CDR3 length: 15 amino acids. The ends were cut back, 4 bases at V and 2 bases at J, with 14 bases in the middle. Supplemented by reference TRBV19 and TRBJ1-1, the full variable domain reads DGGITQSPKYLFRKEGQNVTLSCEQNLNHDAMYWYRQDPGQGLRLIYYSQIVNDFQKGDIAEGYSVSREKKESFPLTVTSAQKNPTAFYLCASSTGGGGNTEAFFGQGTRLTVV.

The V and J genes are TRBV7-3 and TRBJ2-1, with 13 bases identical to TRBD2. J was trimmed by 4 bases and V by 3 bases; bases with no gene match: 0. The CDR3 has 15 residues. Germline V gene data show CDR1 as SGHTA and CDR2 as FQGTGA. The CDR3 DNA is TGTGCCAGCAGCTTGACTAGCGGGGGGTACAATGAGCAGTTCTTC. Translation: CASSLTSGGYNEQFF.

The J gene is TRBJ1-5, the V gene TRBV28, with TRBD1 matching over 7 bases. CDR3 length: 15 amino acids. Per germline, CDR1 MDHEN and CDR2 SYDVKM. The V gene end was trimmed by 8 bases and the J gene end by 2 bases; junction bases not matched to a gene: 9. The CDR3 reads CASRTGRTGNQPQHF. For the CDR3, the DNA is TGTGCCAGCCGGACAGGACGGACTGGCAATCAGCCCCAGCATTTT.

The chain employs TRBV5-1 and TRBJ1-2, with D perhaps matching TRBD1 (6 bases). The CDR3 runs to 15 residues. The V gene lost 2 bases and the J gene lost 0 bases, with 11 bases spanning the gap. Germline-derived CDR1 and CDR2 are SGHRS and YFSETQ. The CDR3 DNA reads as TGCGCCAGCAGCTTCCGGGACACAGCTAACTATGGCTACACCTTC. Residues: CASSFRDTANYGYTF.

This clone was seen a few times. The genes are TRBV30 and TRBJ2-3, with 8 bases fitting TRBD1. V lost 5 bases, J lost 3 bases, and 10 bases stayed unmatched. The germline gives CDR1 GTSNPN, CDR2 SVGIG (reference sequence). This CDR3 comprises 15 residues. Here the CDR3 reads CAWWQGASGTDTQYF. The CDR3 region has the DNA TGTGCCTGGTGGCAGGGGGCTTCGGGAACAGATACGCAGTATTTT.

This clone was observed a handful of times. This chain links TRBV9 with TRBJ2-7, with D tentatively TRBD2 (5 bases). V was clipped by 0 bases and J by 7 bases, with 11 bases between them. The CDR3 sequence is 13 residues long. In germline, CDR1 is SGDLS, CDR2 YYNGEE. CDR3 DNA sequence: TGTGCCAGCAGCGTAGGCACGGGAAGGGAGCAGTACTTC. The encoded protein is CASSVGTGREQYF. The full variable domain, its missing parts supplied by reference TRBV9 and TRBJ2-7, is DSGVTQTPKHLITATGQRVTLRCSPRSGDLSVYWYQQSLDQGLQFLIQYYNGEERAKGNILERFSAQQFPDLHSELNLSSLELGDSALYFCASSVGTGREQYFGPGTRLTVT.

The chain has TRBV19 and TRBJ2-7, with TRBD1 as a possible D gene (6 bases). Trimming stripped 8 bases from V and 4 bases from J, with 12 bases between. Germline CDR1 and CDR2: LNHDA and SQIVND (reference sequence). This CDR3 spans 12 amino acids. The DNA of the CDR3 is TGTGCCAGTGGGGGCCAGGGTTACGAGCAGTACTTC. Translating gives CASGGQGYEQYF.

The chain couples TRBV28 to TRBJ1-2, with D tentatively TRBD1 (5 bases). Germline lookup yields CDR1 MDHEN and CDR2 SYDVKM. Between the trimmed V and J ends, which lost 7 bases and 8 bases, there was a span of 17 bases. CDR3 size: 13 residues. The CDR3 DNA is TGTGCCAGCACCTCTGAGCAGGGTGGAGGCTACACCTTC. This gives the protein CASTSEQGGGYTF.

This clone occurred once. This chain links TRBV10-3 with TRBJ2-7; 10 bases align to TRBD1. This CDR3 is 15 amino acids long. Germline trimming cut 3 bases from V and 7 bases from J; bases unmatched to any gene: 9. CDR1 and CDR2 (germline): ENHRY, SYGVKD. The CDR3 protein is CAISDWDRGKVEQYF. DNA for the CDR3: TGTGCCATCAGTGACTGGGACAGGGGTAAGGTTGAGCAGTACTTC.

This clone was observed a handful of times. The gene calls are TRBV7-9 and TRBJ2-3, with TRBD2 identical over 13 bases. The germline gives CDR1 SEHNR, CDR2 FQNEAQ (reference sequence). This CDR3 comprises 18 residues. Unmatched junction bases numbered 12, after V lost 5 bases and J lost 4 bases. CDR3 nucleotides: TGTGCCAGCAGCGAGACTAGCGGGGGGATCTCTTCCTCAGATACGCAGTATTTT. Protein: CASSETSGGISSSDTQYF.

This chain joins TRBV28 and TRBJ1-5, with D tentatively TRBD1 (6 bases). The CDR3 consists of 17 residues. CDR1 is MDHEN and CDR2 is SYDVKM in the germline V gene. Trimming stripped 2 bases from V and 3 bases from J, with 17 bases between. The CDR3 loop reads CASSLGRGAASNQPQHF. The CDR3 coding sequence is TGTGCCAGCAGTTTAGGGAGGGGGGCTGCCTCCAATCAGCCCCAGCATTTT.